This T cell receptor beta chain was captured in a study of Graves' ophthalmopathy and Graves' hyperthyroidism. Study results and limitations: With around 70% sensitivity and about 72% specificity, the model predicted ophthalmopathy progression.

Germline V CDR1 and CDR2: MNHNS, SASEGT. V was cut by 6 bases and J by 1 base, with 16 bases left in between. This CDR3 has 15 amino acids. Comment on this clonotype: Its antigen is not known.

The authors amplified TCR beta CDR3 regions from RNA transcripts. An opening RT-PCR round employed HTBI primers and preceded a second-round multiplex PCR. A single record per CDR3 protein comes from TCRdb applying MiXCR to the multiplex PCR reads. The sample holds about 1.1 million distinct CDR3 sequences; roughly two fifths are singletons and the top ten take over 8.5%. Specimen: peripheral blood or thyroid tissue (not recorded which). The clonotype was recovered from an adult man with Graves' hyperthyroidism. V and J are TRBV6-1 and TRBJ2-7; D is possibly TRBD2 (5 bases). The CDR3 DNA is TGTGCCAGCAGCCTGGAGGACTCTCCTTCCTACGAGCAGTACTTC. Its translation is CASSLEDSPSYEQYF.